This is a list of T cell receptor beta chains from one sample in a study of cytomegalovirus exposure and HLA in healthy donors. TCRdb's table, derived via immunoSEQ multiplex PCR, lists solely in-frame clones and lacks some. This table has under 300,000 clones, about 86% appearing once. The sample taken for sequencing was PBMCs. Receptors were obtained from a woman aged 55-75 years in good health and CMV-seropositive. Each CDR3 is given with its conserved first and last residue. Each record gives: clone size, D gene, J gene, V gene, CDR3 DNA, CDR3 protein. The D gene is left open where the match is weak. For some rows the clone size is stated as once, few or many, or as a class when expanded; others skip it.

clone size: NA
D gene: NA
J gene: TRBJ2-7
V gene: TRBV5-1
CDR3 DNA: TGCGCCAGCAGCCCTGACAACTCCGAGCAGTACTTC
CDR3 protein: CASSPDNSEQYF

clone size: once
D gene: TRBD2
J gene: TRBJ2-7
V gene: TRBV12-5
CDR3 DNA: TGTGCTAGTGGTTCGTCCCCGAGCGGGAGCTACGAGCAGTACTTC
CDR3 protein: CASGSSPSGSYEQYF

clone size: NA
D gene: TRBD1
J gene: TRBJ2-7
V gene: TRBV7-9
CDR3 DNA: TGTGCCAGCAGCTCAGGGGGTTTGACCTACGAGCAGTACTTC
CDR3 protein: CASSSGGLTYEQYF

clone size: NA
D gene: NA
J gene: TRBJ2-2
V gene: TRBV5-1
CDR3 DNA: TGCGCCAGCAGCTTGCGGCTAGAGGCGAACACCGGGGAGCTGTTTTTT
CDR3 protein: CASSLRLEANTGELFF

clone size: NA
D gene: NA
J gene: TRBJ2-7
V gene: TRBV19
CDR3 DNA: TGTGCCAGTAGTCCTGACAAGTACGAGCAGTACTTC
CDR3 protein: CASSPDKYEQYF

clone size: NA
D gene: TRBD1
J gene: TRBJ2-7
V gene: TRBV30
CDR3 DNA: TGTGCCTGGAGTCCGGGACAGGGGGCGGTCGAGCAGTACTTC
CDR3 protein: CAWSPGQGAVEQYF

clone size: NA
D gene: NA
J gene: TRBJ1-1
V gene: TRBV28
CDR3 DNA: TGTGCCAGCAGTTTATGGGGAGGGGCACCTCCTTCTGAAGCTTTCTTT
CDR3 protein: CASSLWGGAPPSEAFF

clone size: few
D gene: NA
J gene: TRBJ2-2
V gene: TRBV4-2
CDR3 DNA: TGTGCCAGCAGCCTAGAAGGGGGAGGGACCGGGGAGCTGTTTTTT
CDR3 protein: CASSLEGGGTGELFF

clone size: NA
D gene: NA
J gene: TRBJ1-1
V gene: TRBV13
CDR3 DNA: TGTGCCAGCAGCTTGAACAGGAACACTGAAGCTTTCTTT
CDR3 protein: CASSLNRNTEAFF

clone size: NA
D gene: NA
J gene: TRBJ2-7
V gene: TRBV6-4
CDR3 DNA: TGTGCCAGCAGACAGGACACTCCTACATCAGGAGCTGCTAACGAGCAGTACTTC
CDR3 protein: CASRQDTPTSGAANEQYF

clone size: few
D gene: NA
J gene: TRBJ2-2
V gene: TRBV11-2
CDR3 DNA: TGTGCCAGCAGCTTAGTGGACACCACCGGGGAGCTGTTTTTT
CDR3 protein: CASSLVDTTGELFF

clone size: NA
D gene: NA
J gene: TRBJ2-4
V gene: TRBV5-6
CDR3 DNA: TGTGCCAGCAGCCCTCTAAAGAGGTGGGCCAAAAACATTCAGTACTTC
CDR3 protein: CASSPLKRWAKNIQYF

clone size: NA
D gene: TRBD2
J gene: TRBJ2-1
V gene: TRBV7-9
CDR3 DNA: TGTTCCAGCAGCTTTAGCGGGGTCGGAATGGATGAGCAGTTCTTC
CDR3 protein: CSSSFSGVGMDEQFF

clone size: NA
D gene: NA
J gene: TRBJ2-3
V gene: TRBV19
CDR3 DNA: TGTGCCAGTAGAGAGGGAAGGTCCCCATCGACAGATACGCAGTATTTT
CDR3 protein: CASREGRSPSTDTQYF

clone size: NA
D gene: TRBD2
J gene: TRBJ2-3
V gene: TRBV6-1
CDR3 DNA: TGTGCCAGCCGACTAGCGGGAGGGAACGCAGATACGCAGTATTTT
CDR3 protein: CASRLAGGNADTQYF

clone size: NA
D gene: NA
J gene: TRBJ2-1
V gene: TRBV5-1
CDR3 DNA: TGCGCCAGCAGCTTTAGGGGGAATGAGCAGTTCTTC
CDR3 protein: CASSFRGNEQFF

clone size: NA
D gene: NA
J gene: TRBJ1-5
V gene: TRBV5-1
CDR3 DNA: TGCGCCAGCAGCACTGGCGACAGAGGTCAGCCCCAGCATTTT
CDR3 protein: CASSTGDRGQPQHF

clone size: NA
D gene: TRBD1
J gene: TRBJ1-1
V gene: TRBV5-6
CDR3 DNA: TGTGCCAGCAGCTCCTACAGGGGAAATGAAGCTTTCTTT
CDR3 protein: CASSSYRGNEAFF

clone size: NA
D gene: TRBD1
J gene: TRBJ1-4
V gene: TRBV29-1
CDR3 DNA: TGCAGCGTGGATCGACAGGGGGCGGGGACTGCAACTAATGAAAAACTGTTTTTT
CDR3 protein: CSVDRQGAGTATNEKLFF

clone size: NA
D gene: TRBD1
J gene: TRBJ1-4
V gene: TRBV18
CDR3 DNA: TGTGCCAGCTCACCCGGGACAGGGTCCGAAAAACTGTTTTTT
CDR3 protein: CASSPGTGSEKLFF

clone size: NA
D gene: NA
J gene: TRBJ2-7
V gene: TRBV5-1
CDR3 DNA: TGCGCCAGCAGCTTGGCGACCTCGGGCTACGAGCAGTACTTC
CDR3 protein: CASSLATSGYEQYF

clone size: NA
D gene: NA
J gene: TRBJ1-2
V gene: TRBV7-9
CDR3 DNA: TGTGCCAGCAGCCCGGGACAATGGGGCTACACCTTC
CDR3 protein: CASSPGQWGYTF

clone size: NA
D gene: TRBD1
J gene: TRBJ2-2
V gene: TRBV6-4
CDR3 DNA: TGTGCCAGCAAGCGACAGGGTACGGACACCGGGGAGCTGTTTTTT
CDR3 protein: CASKRQGTDTGELFF

clone size: few
D gene: NA
J gene: TRBJ1-1
V gene: TRBV6-1
CDR3 DNA: TGTGCCAGCAAGTCCCGGAGGACTGAAGCTTTCTTT
CDR3 protein: CASKSRRTEAFF

clone size: NA
D gene: TRBD2
J gene: TRBJ2-7
V gene: TRBV6-5
CDR3 DNA: TGTGCCAGCAGATCTAGCGGGGGGTACGAGCAGTACTTC
CDR3 protein: CASRSSGGYEQYF

clone size: NA
D gene: NA
J gene: TRBJ2-7
V gene: TRBV6-1
CDR3 DNA: TGTGCCAGCAGACCCCTCCGGGACACGGGCTACGAGCAGTACTTC
CDR3 protein: CASRPLRDTGYEQYF

clone size: once
D gene: NA
J gene: TRBJ1-2
V gene: TRBV5-5
CDR3 DNA: TGTGCCAGCAGCTGGAGATCGGGGAACTATGGCTACACCTTC
CDR3 protein: CASSWRSGNYGYTF

clone size: NA
D gene: TRBD2
J gene: TRBJ2-3
V gene: TRBV9
CDR3 DNA: TGTGCCAGCAGCCTCCTAGCGGGGGGGGGCACAGATACGCAGTATTTT
CDR3 protein: CASSLLAGGGTDTQYF

clone size: NA
D gene: NA
J gene: TRBJ1-5
V gene: TRBV4-1
CDR3 DNA: TGCGCCAGCAGCCAGCTACGGGGGGAGCCCCAGCATTTT
CDR3 protein: CASSQLRGEPQHF

clone size: NA
D gene: TRBD1
J gene: TRBJ1-4
V gene: TRBV28
CDR3 DNA: TGTGCCAGCAGTGTCCCGACAGGGGAGTCCGAAAAACTGTTTTTT
CDR3 protein: CASSVPTGESEKLFF

clone size: once
D gene: TRBD1
J gene: TRBJ1-1
V gene: TRBV19
CDR3 DNA: TGTGCCAGTAGTATTGGAGGGGGCAGGGAAGCTTTCTTT
CDR3 protein: CASSIGGGREAFF

clone size: once
D gene: NA
J gene: TRBJ2-7
V gene: TRBV11-2
CDR3 DNA: TGTGCCAGCAGCCCGGGTGTGGGCTACGAGCAGTACTTC
CDR3 protein: CASSPGVGYEQYF

clone size: NA
D gene: NA
J gene: TRBJ1-1
V gene: TRBV5-8
CDR3 DNA: TGTGCCAGCAGCTTGGAGGGGGGGAGTGGGGAAGCTTTCTTT
CDR3 protein: CASSLEGGSGEAFF

clone size: NA
D gene: NA
J gene: TRBJ2-2
V gene: TRBV18
CDR3 DNA: TGTGCCAGCTCACCACTCTGGGACAAGACCGGGGAGCTGTTTTTT
CDR3 protein: CASSPLWDKTGELFF

clone size: NA
D gene: NA
J gene: TRBJ1-2
V gene: TRBV19
CDR3 DNA: TGTGCCAGTAGTATAGGTGGGGGCCCGTATGGCTACACCTTC
CDR3 protein: CASSIGGGPYGYTF

clone size: NA
D gene: NA
J gene: TRBJ1-1
V gene: TRBV7-9
CDR3 DNA: TGTTCCAGCACCGAGGGGAGGGGGAACACTGAAGCTTTCTTT
CDR3 protein: CSSTEGRGNTEAFF

clone size: NA
D gene: TRBD2
J gene: TRBJ2-2
V gene: TRBV7-7
CDR3 DNA: TGTGCCAGCAGCATGCGGACTAGCGGACTCACCGGGGAGCTGTTTTTT
CDR3 protein: CASSMRTSGLTGELFF

clone size: NA
D gene: NA
J gene: TRBJ2-7
V gene: TRBV7-8
CDR3 DNA: TGTGCCAGCAGCTTAGTTGCGGCTAGCGTCGGATCCTACGAGCAGTACTTC
CDR3 protein: CASSLVAASVGSYEQYF

clone size: NA
D gene: NA
J gene: TRBJ2-2
V gene: TRBV19
CDR3 DNA: TGTGCCAGTAACTTGCCAACAGGGAAGGCGCACACCGGGGAGCTGTTTTTT
CDR3 protein: CASNLPTGKAHTGELFF

clone size: few
D gene: TRBD2
J gene: TRBJ2-3
V gene: TRBV5-1
CDR3 DNA: TGCGCCAGCACCCCCCCGTTGGGACTAGCGGGAGAAGGATCAGATACGCAGTATTTT
CDR3 protein: CASTPPLGLAGEGSDTQYF

clone size: NA
D gene: NA
J gene: TRBJ1-2
V gene: TRBV7-9
CDR3 DNA: TGTTCCAGCAGCACAGCAGATGGCTACACCTTC
CDR3 protein: CSSSTADGYTF

clone size: NA
D gene: NA
J gene: TRBJ2-7
V gene: TRBV5-4
CDR3 DNA: TGTGCCAGCAGTGTCGGCGGAGCGGTCTACGAGCAGTACTTC
CDR3 protein: CASSVGGAVYEQYF

clone size: NA
D gene: NA
J gene: TRBJ2-7
V gene: TRBV20-1
CDR3 DNA: TGCAGTGCAAGACAGTCCTACGAGCAGTACTTC
CDR3 protein: CSARQSYEQYF

clone size: NA
D gene: TRBD2
J gene: TRBJ2-3
V gene: TRBV6-6
CDR3 DNA: TGTGCCAGCAGTCCCGGGACTAGCGGGAGGGGTGGTACGCAGTATTTT
CDR3 protein: CASSPGTSGRGGTQYF

clone size: NA
D gene: NA
J gene: TRBJ1-5
V gene: TRBV10-1
CDR3 DNA: TGCGCCAGCAGTGAGGCGGGGAGGGGTCCCCACCATGACAATCAGCCCCAGCATTTT
CDR3 protein: CASSEAGRGPHHDNQPQHF

clone size: NA
D gene: NA
J gene: TRBJ2-4
V gene: TRBV15
CDR3 DNA: TGTGCCACCAGCAGAGACGTGACCAGGGAGGTGGCCAAAAACATTCAGTACTTC
CDR3 protein: CATSRDVTREVAKNIQYF

clone size: NA
D gene: NA
J gene: TRBJ2-7
V gene: TRBV9
CDR3 DNA: TGTGCCAGCAGCGTAGACCACTACTACGAGCAGTACTTC
CDR3 protein: CASSVDHYYEQYF

clone size: NA
D gene: TRBD1
J gene: TRBJ2-5
V gene: TRBV4-1
CDR3 DNA: TGCGCCAGCAGCCAAGATTTCCCGACAGGGGCGACCCAGTACTTC
CDR3 protein: CASSQDFPTGATQYF

clone size: NA
D gene: NA
J gene: TRBJ2-6
V gene: TRBV7-9
CDR3 DNA: TGTTCCAGCGGAGCCCTCTCTGGGGCCAACGTCCTGACTTTC
CDR3 protein: CSSGALSGANVLTF

clone size: NA
D gene: TRBD2
J gene: TRBJ2-1
V gene: TRBV6-5
CDR3 DNA: TGTGCCAGCAGTTACCCCGCTAGCGGGAGTGAGCAGTTCTTC
CDR3 protein: CASSYPASGSEQFF

clone size: NA
D gene: TRBD2
J gene: TRBJ2-1
V gene: TRBV7-3
CDR3 DNA: TGTGCCAGCAGCTTATTGGGCAGCGGGAGTGGGTCCTACAATGAGCAGTTCTTC
CDR3 protein: CASSLLGSGSGSYNEQFF

clone size: NA
D gene: NA
J gene: TRBJ1-1
V gene: TRBV30
CDR3 DNA: TGTGCCTGGACCAGATCTTGGGCAGGCCGTGGCACTGAAGCTTTCTTT
CDR3 protein: CAWTRSWAGRGTEAFF

clone size: NA
D gene: NA
J gene: TRBJ1-2
V gene: TRBV28
CDR3 DNA: TGTGCCAGCAGGCCCGGACAGCTCTATGGCTACACCTTC
CDR3 protein: CASRPGQLYGYTF

clone size: NA
D gene: NA
J gene: TRBJ2-2
V gene: TRBV7-7
CDR3 DNA: TGTGCTAGCAGCTTAGCCCGAACTGGGGAGCTGTTTTTT
CDR3 protein: CASSLARTGELFF